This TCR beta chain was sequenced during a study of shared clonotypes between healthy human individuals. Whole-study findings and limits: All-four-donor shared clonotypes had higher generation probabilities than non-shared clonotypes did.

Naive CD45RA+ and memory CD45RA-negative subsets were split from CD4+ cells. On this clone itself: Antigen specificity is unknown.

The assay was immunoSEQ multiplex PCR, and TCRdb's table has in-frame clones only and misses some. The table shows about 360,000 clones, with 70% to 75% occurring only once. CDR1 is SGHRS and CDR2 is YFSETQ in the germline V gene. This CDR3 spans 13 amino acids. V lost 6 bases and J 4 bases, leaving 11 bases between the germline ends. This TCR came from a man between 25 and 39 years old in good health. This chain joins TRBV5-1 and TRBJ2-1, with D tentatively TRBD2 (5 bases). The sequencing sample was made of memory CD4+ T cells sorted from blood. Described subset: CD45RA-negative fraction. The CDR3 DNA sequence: TGCGCCAGCAAAGAGGGAGAATACAATGAGCAGTTCTTC. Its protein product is CASKEGEYNEQFF.